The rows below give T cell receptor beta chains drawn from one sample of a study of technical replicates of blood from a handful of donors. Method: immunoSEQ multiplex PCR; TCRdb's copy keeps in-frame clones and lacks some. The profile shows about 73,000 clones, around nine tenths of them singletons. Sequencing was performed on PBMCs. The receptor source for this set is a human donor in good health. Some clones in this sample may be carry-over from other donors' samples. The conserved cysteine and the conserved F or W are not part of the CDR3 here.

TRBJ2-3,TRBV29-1,SVVVGGATDTQY
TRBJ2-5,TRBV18,ASSPRNSGGLGYQETQY
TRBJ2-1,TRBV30,AWSTRNFNEQF
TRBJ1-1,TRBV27,ASNPRDRNTEAF
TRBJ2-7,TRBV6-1,ASSVAGYEQY
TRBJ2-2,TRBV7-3,ASSHGLDGGELF
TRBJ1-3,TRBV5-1,ASSLAGSDSGNTIY
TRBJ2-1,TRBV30,AWSVEMRNEQF
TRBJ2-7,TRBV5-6,ASSQRDRGLTSLWERY
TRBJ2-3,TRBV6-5,ASSPDRGLPDTQY
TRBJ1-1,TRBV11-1,ASSWDRVNTEAF
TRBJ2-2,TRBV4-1,ASRQTGATGELF
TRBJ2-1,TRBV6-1,ASVTSGGPREQF
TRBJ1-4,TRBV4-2,ASSQGQSQKLF
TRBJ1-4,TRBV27,ASSSIRVPRGKLF
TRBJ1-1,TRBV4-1,ASSPSGVSEAF
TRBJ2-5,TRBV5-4,ASSFNTKATGETQY